Listed below are T cell receptor beta chains from one sample, sequenced in a study of glioma-infiltrating T cells after dendritic cell vaccination. The table came from immunoSEQ multiplex PCR; TCRdb's copy has only in-frame clones and leaves some out. The table includes roughly 100,000 clones, 81% detected once. The specimen comprised blood, sampled before dendritic cell vaccination. These receptors came from a human donor with glioblastoma. The CDR3 runs from the conserved cysteine through the conserved F or W. D genes are given only for firm matches. Clone size, where shown, is once, few, many, or a class for clones that have expanded.

D gene: -; J gene: TRBJ1-6; V gene: TRBV6-4; clone size: -; CDR3 protein: CASSDSARGESSPLHF; CDR3 DNA: TGTGCCAGCAGTGACTCAGCCCGGGGAGAGAGTTCACCCCTCCACTTT
D gene: -; J gene: TRBJ1-2; V gene: TRBV29-1; clone size: -; CDR3 protein: CSVEVSEEGYTF; CDR3 DNA: TGCAGCGTTGAAGTTTCAGAGGAAGGCTACACCTTC
D gene: TRBD2; J gene: TRBJ2-7; V gene: TRBV30; clone size: -; CDR3 protein: CAWNRGVGGNSYEQYF; CDR3 DNA: TGTGCCTGGAACCGCGGTGTGGGGGGGAATTCCTACGAGCAGTACTTC
D gene: -; J gene: TRBJ1-1; V gene: TRBV4-1; clone size: once; CDR3 protein: CASSQDIGNTEAFF; CDR3 DNA: TGCGCCAGCAGCCAAGATATCGGGAACACTGAAGCTTTCTTT
D gene: -; J gene: TRBJ2-5; V gene: TRBV5-1; clone size: few; CDR3 protein: CASSSTGPQETQYF; CDR3 DNA: TGCGCCAGCAGCTCGACAGGACCCCAAGAGACCCAGTACTTC
D gene: TRBD1; J gene: TRBJ1-2; V gene: TRBV10-3; clone size: -; CDR3 protein: CAISSGTDGYTF; CDR3 DNA: TGTGCCATCAGTTCCGGGACAGATGGCTACACCTTC
D gene: -; J gene: TRBJ2-4; V gene: TRBV2; clone size: -; CDR3 protein: CASKKDSGNIQYF; CDR3 DNA: TGTGCCAGCAAAAAAGACTCTGGGAACATTCAGTACTTC
D gene: TRBD1; J gene: TRBJ1-1; V gene: TRBV7-9; clone size: -; CDR3 protein: CASSDNRGRRPTEAFF; CDR3 DNA: TGTGCCAGCAGCGACAACAGGGGGCGTCGGCCCACTGAAGCTTTCTTT
D gene: -; J gene: TRBJ2-3; V gene: TRBV29-1; clone size: -; CDR3 protein: CSVATGFTDTQYF; CDR3 DNA: TGCAGCGTTGCAACCGGGTTCACAGATACGCAGTATTTT
D gene: -; J gene: TRBJ1-4; V gene: TRBV5-1; clone size: -; CDR3 protein: CASSLTATNEKLFF; CDR3 DNA: TGCGCCAGCAGCTTGACAGCAACTAATGAAAAACTGTTTTTT
D gene: -; J gene: TRBJ2-7; V gene: TRBV18; clone size: -; CDR3 protein: CASSPWRELAGEQYF; CDR3 DNA: TGTGCCAGCTCACCTTGGCGGGAATTGGCGGGCGAGCAGTACTTC
D gene: -; J gene: TRBJ1-1; V gene: TRBV10-2; clone size: -; CDR3 protein: CASSESDSNTEAFF; CDR3 DNA: TGCGCCAGCAGTGAGTCGGACAGCAACACTGAAGCTTTCTTT
D gene: -; J gene: TRBJ2-7; V gene: TRBV7-9; clone size: -; CDR3 protein: CASSGRGWYEQYF; CDR3 DNA: TGTGCCAGCAGCGGCCGCGGTTGGTACGAGCAGTACTTC
D gene: -; J gene: TRBJ2-1; V gene: TRBV12-5; clone size: -; CDR3 protein: CASGPGLDEQFF; CDR3 DNA: TGTGCTAGTGGTCCGGGACTGGACGAGCAGTTCTTC
D gene: -; J gene: TRBJ1-1; V gene: TRBV11-2; clone size: -; CDR3 protein: CASSPGGAEAFF; CDR3 DNA: TGTGCCAGCAGCCCCGGGGGGGCTGAAGCTTTCTTT
D gene: -; J gene: TRBJ2-3; V gene: TRBV27; clone size: -; CDR3 protein: CASSGGDTQYF; CDR3 DNA: TGTGCCAGTTCCGGAGGAGATACGCAGTATTTT
D gene: TRBD1; J gene: TRBJ1-2; V gene: TRBV23-1; clone size: -; CDR3 protein: CASSQSACKGAGYGYTF; CDR3 DNA: TGCGCCAGCAGTCAATCGGCGTGTAAGGGGGCCGGCTATGGCTACACCTTC
D gene: -; J gene: TRBJ2-3; V gene: TRBV30; clone size: -; CDR3 protein: CAWSSRDTQYF; CDR3 DNA: TGTGCCTGGAGCTCTAGAGATACGCAGTATTTT
D gene: TRBD1; J gene: TRBJ2-7; V gene: TRBV7-6; clone size: -; CDR3 protein: CASGQGSNYEQYF; CDR3 DNA: TGTGCCAGCGGACAGGGATCAAACTACGAGCAGTACTTC
D gene: TRBD1; J gene: TRBJ2-7; V gene: TRBV5-1; clone size: -; CDR3 protein: CASSWAGTGDYEQYF; CDR3 DNA: TGCGCCAGCAGCTGGGCCGGGACAGGCGATTACGAGCAGTACTTC
D gene: TRBD1; J gene: TRBJ1-1; V gene: TRBV14; clone size: -; CDR3 protein: CASSGQGGTEAFF; CDR3 DNA: TGTGCCAGCAGCGGACAGGGGGGCACTGAAGCTTTCTTT
D gene: TRBD1; J gene: TRBJ1-1; V gene: TRBV27; clone size: -; CDR3 protein: CASTPTGSDTEAFF; CDR3 DNA: TGTGCCAGCACCCCGACAGGGTCGGACACTGAAGCTTTCTTT
D gene: -; J gene: TRBJ1-5; V gene: TRBV7-8; clone size: -; CDR3 protein: CASSVRGYSNQPQHF; CDR3 DNA: TGTGCCAGCAGCGTCCGGGGGTATAGCAATCAGCCCCAGCATTTT
D gene: -; J gene: TRBJ1-5; V gene: TRBV2; clone size: -; CDR3 protein: CASGHSSNQPQHF; CDR3 DNA: TGTGCCAGCGGACACTCGAGCAATCAGCCCCAGCATTTT
D gene: TRBD1; J gene: TRBJ1-5; V gene: TRBV6-5; clone size: -; CDR3 protein: CASSGQGVGNQPQHF; CDR3 DNA: TGTGCCAGCAGTGGACAGGGGGTGGGCAATCAGCCCCAGCATTTT
D gene: -; J gene: TRBJ2-5; V gene: TRBV5-4; clone size: -; CDR3 protein: CASSSVETQYF; CDR3 DNA: TGTGCCAGCAGCTCAGTAGAGACCCAGTACTTC
D gene: TRBD2; J gene: TRBJ2-5; V gene: TRBV7-2; clone size: -; CDR3 protein: CASSNWGLAGEQTQYF; CDR3 DNA: TGTGCCAGCAGCAATTGGGGACTAGCGGGGGAACAGACCCAGTACTTC
D gene: -; J gene: TRBJ1-2; V gene: TRBV10-3; clone size: -; CDR3 protein: CATSDTSRIIDYGYTF; CDR3 DNA: TGTGCCACCTCCGACACTTCCCGCATCATTGACTATGGCTACACCTTC
D gene: -; J gene: TRBJ2-3; V gene: TRBV6-5; clone size: -; CDR3 protein: CASVRTGTDTQYF; CDR3 DNA: TGTGCCAGCGTGAGGACAGGCACAGATACGCAGTATTTT
D gene: TRBD1; J gene: TRBJ1-5; V gene: TRBV27; clone size: -; CDR3 protein: CASEDRGPVEDSRSPRPQHF; CDR3 DNA: TGTGCCAGCGAGGACAGGGGGCCCGTTGAGGATAGCCGCTCCCCACGGCCCCAGCATTTT
D gene: -; J gene: TRBJ2-5; V gene: TRBV5-4; clone size: -; CDR3 protein: CASSLGGPQGETQYF; CDR3 DNA: TGTGCCAGCAGCTTGGGGGGACCCCAGGGGGAGACCCAGTACTTC
D gene: TRBD1; J gene: TRBJ1-6; V gene: TRBV7-9; clone size: -; CDR3 protein: CASSLANRGQRDSPLHF; CDR3 DNA: TGTGCCAGCAGCTTGGCGAACAGGGGGCAAAGGGATTCACCCCTCCACTTT
D gene: TRBD1; J gene: TRBJ2-2; V gene: TRBV27; clone size: -; CDR3 protein: CASSSGTVNTGELFF; CDR3 DNA: TGTGCCAGTAGTTCCGGGACAGTGAACACCGGGGAGCTGTTTTTT
D gene: TRBD1; J gene: TRBJ2-3; V gene: TRBV13; clone size: -; CDR3 protein: CASSFTGVTDTQYF; CDR3 DNA: TGTGCCAGCAGCTTTACAGGGGTCACAGATACGCAGTATTTT
D gene: -; J gene: TRBJ2-2; V gene: TRBV14; clone size: -; CDR3 protein: CASSQEMRTGELFF; CDR3 DNA: TGTGCCAGCAGCCAAGAAATGAGGACCGGGGAGCTGTTTTTT
D gene: -; J gene: TRBJ2-1; V gene: TRBV7-9; clone size: -; CDR3 protein: CASSLDMGGYNEQFF; CDR3 DNA: TGTGCCAGCAGCTTAGATATGGGGGGATACAATGAGCAGTTCTTC